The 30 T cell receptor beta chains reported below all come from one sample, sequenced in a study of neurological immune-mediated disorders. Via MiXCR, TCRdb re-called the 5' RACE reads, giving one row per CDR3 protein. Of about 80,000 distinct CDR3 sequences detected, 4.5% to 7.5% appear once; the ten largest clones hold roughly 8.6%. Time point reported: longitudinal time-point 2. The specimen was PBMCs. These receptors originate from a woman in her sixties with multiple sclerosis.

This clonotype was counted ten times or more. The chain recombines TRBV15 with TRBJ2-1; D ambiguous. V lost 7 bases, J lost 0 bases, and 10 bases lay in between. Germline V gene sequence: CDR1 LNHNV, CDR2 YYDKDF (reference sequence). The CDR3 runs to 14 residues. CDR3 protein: CATTRSSSYNEQFF. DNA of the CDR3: TGTGCCACCACCCGGTCGAGCTCCTACAATGAGCAGTTCTTC.

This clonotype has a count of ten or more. The CDR3 bases are TGTGCCAGCTCAGGACGCGGGGGCTTCATCGACGAGCAGTACTTC. It codes for CASSGRGGFIDEQYF. V and J are TRBV18 and TRBJ2-7; D is perhaps TRBD2 (7 bases). Trimming shortened V by 5 bases and J by 5 bases, and 19 bases separated the two germline ends. This CDR3 spans 15 amino acids. Germline-derived CDR1 and CDR2 are KGHSH and LQKENI.

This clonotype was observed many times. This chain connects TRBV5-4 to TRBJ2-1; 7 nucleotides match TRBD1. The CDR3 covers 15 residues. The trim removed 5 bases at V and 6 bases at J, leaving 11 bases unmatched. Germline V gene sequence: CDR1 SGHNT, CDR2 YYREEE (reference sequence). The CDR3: CASSSQGSRGNEQFF. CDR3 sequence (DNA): TGTGCCAGCAGTTCACAGGGGAGTAGGGGCAATGAGCAGTTCTTC.

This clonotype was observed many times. CDR3 protein: CSAREKPGGAFF. The CDR3 DNA sequence: TGCAGTGCTAGAGAAAAGCCCGGAGGAGCTTTCTTT. The chain combines TRBV20-1 with TRBJ1-1; no reliable D call. The CDR3 has 12 amino acids. Germline lookup yields CDR1 DFQATT and CDR2 SNEGSKA (reference sequence). V was trimmed by 0 bases and J by 10 bases, leaving 12 bases between them.

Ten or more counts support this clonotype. DNA for the CDR3: TGCAGCGTTGGCAGGGCGAACACTGAAGCTTTCTTT. Translated: CSVGRANTEAFF. The chain links TRBV29-1 to TRBJ1-1; perhaps TRBD1 as D (5 bases). Germline loops: CDR1 SQVTM, CDR2 ANQGSEA. Trimming removed 4 bases from V and 1 base from J, with 7 bases in between. This CDR3 is built from 12 residues.

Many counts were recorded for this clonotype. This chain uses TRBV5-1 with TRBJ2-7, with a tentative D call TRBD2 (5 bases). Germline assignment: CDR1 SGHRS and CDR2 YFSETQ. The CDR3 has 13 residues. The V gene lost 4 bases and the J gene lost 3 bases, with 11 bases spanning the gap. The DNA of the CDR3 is TGCGCCAGCAGCCCTGACGGGAACTACGAGCAGTACTTC. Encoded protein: CASSPDGNYEQYF. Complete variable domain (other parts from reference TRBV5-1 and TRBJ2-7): KAGVTQTPRYLIKTRGQQVTLSCSPISGHRSVSWYQQTPGQGLQFLFEYFSETQRNKGNFPGRFSGRQFSNSRSEMNVSTLELGDSALYLCASSPDGNYEQYFGPGTRLTVT.

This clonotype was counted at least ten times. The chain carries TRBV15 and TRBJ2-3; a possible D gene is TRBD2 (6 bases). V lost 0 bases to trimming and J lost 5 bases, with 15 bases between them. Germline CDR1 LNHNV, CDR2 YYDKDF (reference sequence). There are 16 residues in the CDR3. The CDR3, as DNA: TGTGCCACCAGCAGAGATGGGATAGCGGAGGTAGATACGCAGTATTTT. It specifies CATSRDGIAEVDTQYF.

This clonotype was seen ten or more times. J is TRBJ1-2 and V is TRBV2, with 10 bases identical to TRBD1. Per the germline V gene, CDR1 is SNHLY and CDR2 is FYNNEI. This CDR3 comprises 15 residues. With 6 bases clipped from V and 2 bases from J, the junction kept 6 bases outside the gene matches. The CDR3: CASRTGGARNYGYTF. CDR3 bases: TGTGCCAGCAGGACAGGGGGCGCTAGGAACTATGGCTACACCTTC.

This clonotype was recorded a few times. The CDR3 region has the DNA TGTGCCAGCAGCCGAGGGACTAGCGGGAACTCCTACAATGAGCAGTTCTTC. Its protein product is CASSRGTSGNSYNEQFF. The chain employs TRBV5-4 and TRBJ2-1; 13 bases agree with TRBD2. J was trimmed by 0 bases and V by 4 bases; bases with no gene match: 4. CDR1 SGHNT and CDR2 YYREEE come from the germline V gene (reference sequence). The CDR3 is made up of 17 amino acids.

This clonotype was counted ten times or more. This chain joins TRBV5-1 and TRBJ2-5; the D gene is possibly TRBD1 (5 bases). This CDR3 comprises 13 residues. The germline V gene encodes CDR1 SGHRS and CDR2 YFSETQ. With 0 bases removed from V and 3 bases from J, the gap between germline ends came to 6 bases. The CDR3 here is CASSLAGKETQYF. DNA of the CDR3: TGCGCCAGCAGCTTGGCAGGGAAAGAGACCCAGTACTTC.

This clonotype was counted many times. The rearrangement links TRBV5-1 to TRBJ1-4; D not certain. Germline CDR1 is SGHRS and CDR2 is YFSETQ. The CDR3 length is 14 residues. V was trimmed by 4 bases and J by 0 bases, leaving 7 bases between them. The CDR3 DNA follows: TGCGCCAGCAGCGAAGGTGCAACTAATGAAAAACTGTTTTTT. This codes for CASSEGATNEKLFF. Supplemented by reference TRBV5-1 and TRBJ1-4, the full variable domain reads KAGVTQTPRYLIKTRGQQVTLSCSPISGHRSVSWYQQTPGQGLQFLFEYFSETQRNKGNFPGRFSGRQFSNSRSEMNVSTLELGDSALYLCASSEGATNEKLFFGSGTQLSVL.

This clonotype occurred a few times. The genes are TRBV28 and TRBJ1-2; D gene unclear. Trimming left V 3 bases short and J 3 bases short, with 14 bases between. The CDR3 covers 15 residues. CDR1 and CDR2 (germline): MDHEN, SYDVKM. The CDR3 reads CASSFPTARHYGYTF. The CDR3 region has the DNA TGTGCCAGCAGTTTCCCAACGGCACGGCACTATGGCTACACCTTC.

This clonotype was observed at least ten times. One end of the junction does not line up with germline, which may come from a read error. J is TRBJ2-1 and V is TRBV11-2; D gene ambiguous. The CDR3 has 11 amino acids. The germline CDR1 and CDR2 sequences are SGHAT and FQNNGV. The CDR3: CASSFYDEQFF. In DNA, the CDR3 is TGTGCCAGCAGCTTCTACGATGAGCAGTTCTTC.

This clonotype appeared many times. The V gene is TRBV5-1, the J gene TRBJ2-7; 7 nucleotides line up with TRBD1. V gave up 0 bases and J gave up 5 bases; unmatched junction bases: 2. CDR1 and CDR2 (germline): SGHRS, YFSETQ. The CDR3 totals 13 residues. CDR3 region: CASSLVQGHEQYF. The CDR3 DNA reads TGCGCCAGCAGCTTGGTACAGGGGCACGAGCAGTACTTC.

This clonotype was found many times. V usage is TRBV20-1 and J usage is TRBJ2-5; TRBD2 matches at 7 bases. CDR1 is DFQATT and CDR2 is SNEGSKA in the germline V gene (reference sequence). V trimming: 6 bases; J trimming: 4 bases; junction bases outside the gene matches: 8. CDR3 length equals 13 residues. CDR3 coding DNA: TGCAGTGCCCACGGGGGAGGGCGAGAGACCCAGTACTTC. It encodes CSAHGGGRETQYF.

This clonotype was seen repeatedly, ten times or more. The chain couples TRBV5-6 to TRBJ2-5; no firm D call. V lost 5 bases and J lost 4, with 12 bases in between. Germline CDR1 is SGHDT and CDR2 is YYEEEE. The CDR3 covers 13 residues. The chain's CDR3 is CASRALGGETQYF. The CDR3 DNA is TGTGCCAGCAGAGCCCTAGGTGGAGAGACCCAGTACTTC.

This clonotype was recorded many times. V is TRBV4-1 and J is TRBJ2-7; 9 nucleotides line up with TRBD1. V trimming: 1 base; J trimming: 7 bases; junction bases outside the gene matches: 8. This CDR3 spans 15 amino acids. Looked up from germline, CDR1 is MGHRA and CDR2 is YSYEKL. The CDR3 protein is CASSQAPGTGKEQYF. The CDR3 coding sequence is TGCGCCAGCAGCCAAGCCCCCGGGACAGGGAAAGAGCAGTACTTC.

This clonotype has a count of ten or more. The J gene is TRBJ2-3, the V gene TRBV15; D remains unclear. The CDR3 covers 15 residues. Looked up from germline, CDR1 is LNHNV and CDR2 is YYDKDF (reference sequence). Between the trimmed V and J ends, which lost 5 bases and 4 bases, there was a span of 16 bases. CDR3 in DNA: TGTGCCACCAGCCCCACCCTAGGGATGGCAGATACGCAGTATTTT. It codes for CATSPTLGMADTQYF.

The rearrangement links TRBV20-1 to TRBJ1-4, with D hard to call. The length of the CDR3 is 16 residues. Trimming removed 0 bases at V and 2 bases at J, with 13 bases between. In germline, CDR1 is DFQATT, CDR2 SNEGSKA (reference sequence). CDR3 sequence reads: CSARDLPELTNEKLFF. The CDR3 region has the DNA TGCAGTGCTAGAGACCTCCCAGAGTTGACTAATGAAAAACTGTTTTTT.

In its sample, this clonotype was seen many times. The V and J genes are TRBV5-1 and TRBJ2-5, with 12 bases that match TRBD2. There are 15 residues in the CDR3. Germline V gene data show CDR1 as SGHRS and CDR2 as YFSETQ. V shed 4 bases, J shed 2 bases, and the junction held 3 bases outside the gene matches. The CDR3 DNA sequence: TGCGCCAGCAGCCGCGGACTAGCGGGGCAAGAGACCCAGTACTTC. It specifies CASSRGLAGQETQYF.

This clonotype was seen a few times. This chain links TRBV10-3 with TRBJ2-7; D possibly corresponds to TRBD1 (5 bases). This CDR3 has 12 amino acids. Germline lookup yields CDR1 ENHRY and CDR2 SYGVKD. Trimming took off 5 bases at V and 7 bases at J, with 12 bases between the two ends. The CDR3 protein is CAISLSGAEQYF. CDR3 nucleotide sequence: TGTGCCATCAGTCTCAGTGGGGCAGAGCAGTACTTC.

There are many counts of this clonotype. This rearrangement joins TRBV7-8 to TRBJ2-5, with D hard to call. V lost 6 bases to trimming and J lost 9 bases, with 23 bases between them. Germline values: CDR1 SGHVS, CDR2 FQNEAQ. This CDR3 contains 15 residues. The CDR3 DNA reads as TGTGCCAGCAGACCCGACCGTCGACCTTCGGTGGCCCAGTACTTC. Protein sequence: CASRPDRRPSVAQYF.

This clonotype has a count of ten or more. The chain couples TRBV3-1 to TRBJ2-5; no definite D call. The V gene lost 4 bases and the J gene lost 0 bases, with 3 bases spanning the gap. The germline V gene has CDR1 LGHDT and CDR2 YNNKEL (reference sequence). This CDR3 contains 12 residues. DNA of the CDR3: TGTGCCAGCAGCCGGTACCAAGAGACCCAGTACTTC. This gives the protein CASSRYQETQYF.

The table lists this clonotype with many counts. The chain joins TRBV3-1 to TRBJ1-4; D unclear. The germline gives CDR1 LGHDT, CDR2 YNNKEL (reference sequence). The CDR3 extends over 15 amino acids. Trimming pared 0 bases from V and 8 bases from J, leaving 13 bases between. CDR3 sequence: CASSQDVGLEEKLFF. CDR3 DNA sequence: TGTGCCAGCAGCCAAGATGTAGGGCTGGAGGAAAAACTGTTTTTT.

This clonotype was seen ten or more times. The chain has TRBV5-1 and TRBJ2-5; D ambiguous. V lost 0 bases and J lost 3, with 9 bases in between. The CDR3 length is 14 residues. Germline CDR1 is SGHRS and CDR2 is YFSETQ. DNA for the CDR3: TGCGCCAGCAGCTTGGACAGTATGGAAGAGACCCAGTACTTC. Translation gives CASSLDSMEETQYF.

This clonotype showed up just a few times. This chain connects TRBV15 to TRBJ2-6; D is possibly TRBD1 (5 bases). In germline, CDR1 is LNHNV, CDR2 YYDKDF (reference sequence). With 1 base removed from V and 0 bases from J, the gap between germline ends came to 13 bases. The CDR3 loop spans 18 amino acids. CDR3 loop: CATSRVARATSGANVLTF. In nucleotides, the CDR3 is TGTGCCACCAGCAGAGTGGCCAGGGCCACCTCTGGGGCCAACGTCCTGACTTTC.

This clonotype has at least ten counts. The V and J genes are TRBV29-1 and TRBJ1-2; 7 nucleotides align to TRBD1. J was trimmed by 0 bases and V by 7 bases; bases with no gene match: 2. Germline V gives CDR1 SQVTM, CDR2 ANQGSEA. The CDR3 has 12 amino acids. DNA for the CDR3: TGCAGCGGACAGGGTGCTAACTATGGCTACACCTTC. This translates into CSGQGANYGYTF. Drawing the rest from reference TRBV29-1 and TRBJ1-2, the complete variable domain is SAVISQKPSRDICQRGTSLTIQCQVDSQVTMMFWYRQQPGQSLTLIATANQGSEATYESGFVIDKFPISRPNLTFSTLTVSNMSPEDSSIYLCSGQGANYGYTFGSGTRLTVV.

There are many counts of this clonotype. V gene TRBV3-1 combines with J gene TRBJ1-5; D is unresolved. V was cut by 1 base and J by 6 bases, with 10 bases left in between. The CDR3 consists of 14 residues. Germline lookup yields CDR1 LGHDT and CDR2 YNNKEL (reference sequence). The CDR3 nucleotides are TGTGCCAGCAGCCAAGGATCAGGAAGTCAGCCCCAGCATTTT. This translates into CASSQGSGSQPQHF. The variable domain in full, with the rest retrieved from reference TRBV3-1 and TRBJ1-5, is DTAVSQTPKYLVTQMGNDKSIKCEQNLGHDTMYWYKQDSKKFLKIMFSYNNKELIINETVPNRFSPKSPDKAHLNLHINSLELGDSAVYFCASSQGSGSQPQHFGDGTRLSIL.

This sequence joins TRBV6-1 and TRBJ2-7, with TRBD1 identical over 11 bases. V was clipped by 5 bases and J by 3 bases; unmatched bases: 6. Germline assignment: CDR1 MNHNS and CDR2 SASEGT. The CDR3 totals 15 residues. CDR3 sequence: CASSPRTGGHYEQYF. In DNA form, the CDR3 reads TGTGCCAGCAGTCCCCGGACAGGGGGCCACTACGAGCAGTACTTC.

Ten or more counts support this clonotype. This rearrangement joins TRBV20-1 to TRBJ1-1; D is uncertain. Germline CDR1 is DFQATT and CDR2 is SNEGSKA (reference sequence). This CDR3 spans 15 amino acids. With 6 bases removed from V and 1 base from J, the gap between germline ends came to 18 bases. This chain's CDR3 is CSAPAPTGQNTEAFF. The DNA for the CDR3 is TGCAGTGCCCCGGCCCCGACGGGTCAGAACACTGAAGCTTTCTTT.